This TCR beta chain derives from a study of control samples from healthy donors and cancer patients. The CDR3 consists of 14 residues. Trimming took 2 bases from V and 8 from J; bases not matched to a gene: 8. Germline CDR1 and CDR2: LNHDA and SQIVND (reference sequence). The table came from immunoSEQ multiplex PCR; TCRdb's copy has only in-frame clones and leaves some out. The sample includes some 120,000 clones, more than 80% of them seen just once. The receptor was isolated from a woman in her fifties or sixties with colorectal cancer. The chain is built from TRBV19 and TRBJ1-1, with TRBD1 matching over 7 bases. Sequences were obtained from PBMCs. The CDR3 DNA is TGTGCCAGTAGTATACCGGACAGGCCAAAAGAAGCTTTCTTT. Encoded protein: CASSIPDRPKEAFF. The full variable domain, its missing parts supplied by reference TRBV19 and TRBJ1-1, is DGGITQSPKYLFRKEGQNVTLSCEQNLNHDAMYWYRQDPGQGLRLIYYSQIVNDFQKGDIAEGYSVSREKKESFPLTVTSAQKNPTAFYLCASSIPDRPKEAFFGQGTRLTVV.